A single sample gave rise to the 22 T cell receptor beta chains below, sequenced in a study of blood T cells in healthy people across ages (dated by TCRdb to the mid-2010s). Libraries were prepared through 5' RACE. The listed sequencing device is Illumina HiSeq 2500. A second PCR of about 6 to 11 cycles was run with a J-beta primer mix and a sample-barcoded 5' primer. TCRdb itself trimmed the public reads at Q25 with fastp, ran MiXCR and retained productive beta chains. Rows matching on CDR3 protein sequence are summarized as one entry with the most common DNA and genes. The sample has more than 750,000 distinct CDR3 sequences on record, roughly 28% of them singletons. The ten most abundant clones make up 10% of the sample. The same data also went into a second study, on T cells of mothers and their children.

The source material was blood. These receptors all stem from a woman in her forties in good health.

Remarks on this clonotype: A much larger clone lies a single base off, so this may be a read error. The rearrangement uses TRBV12-3 or TRBV12-4 and TRBJ2-5, with D possibly matching TRBD1 (5 bases). The CDR3 length is 12 residues. Trimming took off 7 bases at V and 11 bases at J, with 17 bases between the two ends. The CDR3 loop reads CASTNVDNEQYF. CDR3 coding DNA: TGTGCCAGCACCAATGTGGACAATGAGCAGTACTTC.

In the case of this clonotype: Compared with germline, one end of the junction differs, possibly owing to a read error. The V call is TRBV18, the J call TRBJ1-4; no clear D. CDR3 length equals 15 residues. Germline CDR1 reads KGHSH; CDR2 reads LQKENI. This CDR3 reads CVSSPDRAANEKLFF. The CDR3 nucleotides are TGTGTCAGCTCACCAGACCGGGCTGCTAATGAAAAACTGTTTTTT. The full variable domain, rest sourced from reference TRBV18 and TRBJ1-4, is NAGVMQNPRHLVRRRGQEARLRCSPMKGHSHVYWYRQLPEEGLKFMVYLQKENIIDESGMPKERFSAEFPKEGPSILRIQQVVRGDSAAYFCVSSPDRAANEKLFFGSGTQLSVL.

This sequence joins TRBV12-3 or TRBV12-4 and TRBJ1-1; 9 positions agree with TRBD1. V shed 5 bases, J shed 11 bases, and the junction held 12 bases outside the gene matches. CDR3 length: 14 amino acids. As DNA, the CDR3 is TGTGCCAGCAGTCCCGTCGGACAGGGGAGGAATGCTTTCTTT. This translates into CASSPVGQGRNAFF.

There are a few counts of this clonotype. The rearrangement uses TRBV7-2 and TRBJ2-7; 8 bases are shared with TRBD2. Germline CDR1 reads SGHTA; CDR2 reads FQGNSA. The CDR3 loop spans 16 amino acids. V shed 1 base, J shed 0 bases, and the junction held 5 bases outside the gene matches. The CDR3 DNA is TGTGCCAGCAGCTTAGATTTCCGGGGGGGCTCCTACGAGCAGTACTTC. Protein sequence: CASSLDFRGGSYEQYF.

This clonotype appeared a few times. The rearrangement links TRBV5-1 to TRBJ2-1; 7 nucleotides agree with TRBD1. With V trimmed by 2 bases and J by 3 bases, 2 bases remained unmatched. Germline-derived CDR1 and CDR2 are SGHRS and YFSETQ. The CDR3 contains 14 residues. The CDR3 DNA reads as TGCGCCAGCAGCTTACAGGGGAACTACAATGAGCAGTTCTTC. Protein sequence: CASSLQGNYNEQFF.

This clonotype appeared many times. The rearrangement links TRBV28 to TRBJ2-7; a weak D match, TRBD1 (6 bases). The germline V and J ends were trimmed by 5 bases and 2 bases, with 13 bases remaining between them. The germline gives CDR1 MDHEN, CDR2 SYDVKM. This CDR3 is 14 amino acids long. The CDR3 here is CASSPTGTTYEQYF. In DNA, the CDR3 is TGTGCCAGCAGTCCGACCGGGACAACCTACGAGCAGTACTTC.

The gene calls are TRBV12-3 or TRBV12-4 and TRBJ2-4; D is uncertain. The CDR3 loop spans 14 amino acids. The ends were cut back, 6 bases at V and 2 bases at J, with 11 bases in the middle. The CDR3 region has the DNA TGTGCCAGCAGCTGGGCCTCGACCAAAAACATTCAGTACTTC. This codes for CASSWASTKNIQYF.

The chain employs TRBV11-2 and TRBJ1-3; TRBD1 matches 8 bases. The germline gives CDR1 SGHAT, CDR2 FQNNGV. V was clipped by 5 bases and J by 3 bases; unmatched bases: 9. The CDR3 extends over 16 amino acids. In DNA form, the CDR3 reads TGTGCCAGCAGCGGGTCCCAGGGGGCAGGTGGAAACACCATATATTTT. Its translation: CASSGSQGAGGNTIYF.

In its sample, this clonotype was seen many times. The rearrangement uses TRBV20-1 and TRBJ2-1, with D perhaps given as TRBD1 or TRBD2 (6 bases each). CDR1 is DFQATT, CDR2 SNEGSKA, per germline (reference sequence). V was clipped by 3 bases and J by 5 bases, with 14 bases between them. CDR3 size: 14 residues. As DNA, the CDR3 is TGCAGTGCTAGTACGGGGGCAGGGGACAATGAGCAGTTCTTC. It translates to CSASTGAGDNEQFF.

There are a few counts of this clonotype. This chain uses TRBV9 with TRBJ2-5, with 8 bases identical to TRBD2. Germline V gene sequence: CDR1 SGDLS, CDR2 YYNGEE. The CDR3 length is 16 residues. The J segment lost 0 bases and the V segment lost 3 bases, leaving 7 bases of the junction unmatched. CDR3 loop: CASSEGLGGDQETQYF. CDR3 bases: TGTGCCAGCAGCGAGGGACTAGGGGGGGACCAAGAGACCCAGTACTTC.

This clonotype was recorded many times. J is TRBJ2-5 and V is TRBV7-6; D is unresolved. Germline V gene lookup returns CDR1 SGHVS and CDR2 FNYEAQ. This CDR3 has 13 residues. The ends were cut back, 6 bases at V and 1 base at J, with 9 bases in the middle. CDR3 nucleotide sequence: TGTGCCAGCAGGCCGGGTGGCCAAGAGACCCAGTACTTC. This gives the protein CASRPGGQETQYF.

This clonotype was detected only a few times. The chain is built from TRBV18 and TRBJ1-1, with a possible D match to TRBD1 (5 bases). V lost 3 bases and J lost 8, with 22 bases in between. The germline V gene encodes CDR1 KGHSH and CDR2 LQKENI. CDR3 length: 16 amino acids. CDR3 nucleotides: TGTGCCAGCTCACCTAGCTTGAAAAACAGGTATCCGGAAGCTTTCTTT. It is translated as CASSPSLKNRYPEAFF.

This clonotype was seen only a few times. The chain employs TRBV11-1 and TRBJ2-3, with TRBD2 identical over 10 bases. This CDR3 region has 15 residues. V gave up 5 bases and J gave up 9 bases; unmatched junction bases: 11. Germline V lookup: CDR1 SGHAT, CDR2 FQDESV (reference sequence). The CDR3 DNA is TGTGCCAGCAGCCCAAGGCGTCTAGCGGGGGACACGCAGTATTTT. Translated: CASSPRRLAGDTQYF.

The CDR3 region has the DNA TGTGCCAGCGGTCAGGATCCGAACACTGAAGCTTTCTTT. This gives the protein CASGQDPNTEAFF. The rearrangement links TRBV2 to TRBJ1-1; no clear D. Trimming cost V 8 bases and J 1 base, with 11 bases left between them. Germline lookup yields CDR1 SNHLY and CDR2 FYNNEI. The CDR3 is 13 residues long.

A few counts support this clonotype. The rearrangement uses TRBV5-6 and TRBJ1-1; 10 nucleotides match TRBD1. V lost 4 bases to trimming and J lost 6 bases; unmatched junction nucleotides: 6. The germline gives CDR1 SGHDT, CDR2 YYEEEE. This CDR3 contains 14 residues. This CDR3 is CASSRGQGNAEAFF. CDR3 DNA sequence: TGTGCCAGCAGCCGGGGACAGGGGAATGCTGAAGCTTTCTTT.

This clonotype has a handful of counts. The chain joins TRBV7-9 to TRBJ2-7; D is uncertain. The CDR3 is made up of 16 amino acids. CDR1 SEHNR and CDR2 FQNEAQ come from the germline V gene (reference sequence). V dropped 5 bases and J dropped 6 bases, with 23 bases sitting between them. The CDR3 DNA reads as TGTGCCAGCAGCATCGGCCTTTCCGAGAGTGGATCCGAGCAGTACTTC. It yields the protein CASSIGLSESGSEQYF. Full variable domain (rest looked up from reference TRBV7-9 and TRBJ2-7): DTGVSQNPRHKITKRGQNVTFRCDPISEHNRLYWYRQTLGQGPEFLTYFQNEAQLEKSRLLSDRFSAERPKGSFSTLEIQRTEQGDSAMYLCASSIGLSESGSEQYFGPGTRLTVT.

This clonotype appeared a few times. The V call is TRBV28, the J call TRBJ1-5; the match to TRBD1 covers 8 bases. Per the germline V gene, CDR1 is MDHEN and CDR2 is SYDVKM. The CDR3 is 18 residues long. V trimming: 8 bases; J trimming: 2 bases; junction bases outside the gene matches: 17. The CDR3 region is CASDRTGSWEGGNQPQHF. In DNA form, the CDR3 reads TGTGCCAGCGACCGGACAGGGAGTTGGGAAGGCGGCAATCAGCCCCAGCATTTT.

Details on this clonotype: This may stem from a read error, because a much larger clone lies one nucleotide away. CDR3 loop: CASSHRYEGVETQYF. CDR3 nucleotide sequence: TGTGCCAGCAGCCACCGCTATGAGGGTGTGGAGACCCAGTACTTC. The rearrangement uses TRBV28 and TRBJ2-5; maybe TRBD2 (5 bases). The V end was cut by 6 bases, the J end by 5 bases, with 19 bases between. The CDR3 runs to 15 residues. Germline V gene data show CDR1 as MDHEN and CDR2 as SYDVKM.

This clonotype has a handful of counts. This chain links TRBV29-1 with TRBJ2-5; D is ambiguous. Trimming left V 5 bases short and J 2 bases short, with 9 bases between. The CDR3 has 12 residues. Germline CDR1 reads SQVTM; CDR2 reads ANQGSEA. In DNA form, the CDR3 reads TGCAGCGTTATCGCCAGTCAAGAGACCCAGTACTTC. Translation gives CSVIASQETQYF.

This clonotype was counted once. One end of the junction fails to match germline, which may point to a read error. This chain uses TRBV20-1 with TRBJ2-2, with D possibly matching TRBD2 (5 bases). The V gene's germline CDR1 is DFQATT and CDR2 SNEGSKA (reference sequence). The CDR3 sequence is 14 residues long. CDR3 sequence reads: CSPLAGGNTGERFF. The CDR3 coding sequence is TGCAGTCCCCTCGCCGGTGGGAACACCGGGGAGCGGTTTTTT.

In its sample, this clonotype was seen many times. The CDR3 DNA reads as TGTGCCAGCAGAATGCCCCGCGCGGATGAGACCCAGTACTTC. As protein: CASRMPRADETQYF. The chain combines TRBV6-6 with TRBJ2-5; no definite D call. Looked up from germline, CDR1 is MNHNY and CDR2 is SVGAGI (reference sequence). The CDR3 is 14 amino acids. Trimming removed 6 bases at V and 5 bases at J, with 16 bases between.

Comments on this clonotype: Just one base apart from a much larger clone, this may be a read error. The final CDR3 position lacks the conserved phenylalanine or tryptophan, pointing to a likely read error. The J gene is TRBJ2-1, the V gene TRBV14; 7 nucleotides align to TRBD1. Trimming took 4 bases from V and 5 from J; bases not matched to a gene: 5. Germline values: CDR1 SGHDN, CDR2 FVKESK. The CDR3 spans 14 residues. The CDR3 here is CASSPQTGNNEQFC. The CDR3 nucleotides read TGTGCCAGCAGCCCCCAGACAGGGAACAATGAGCAGTTCTGC.